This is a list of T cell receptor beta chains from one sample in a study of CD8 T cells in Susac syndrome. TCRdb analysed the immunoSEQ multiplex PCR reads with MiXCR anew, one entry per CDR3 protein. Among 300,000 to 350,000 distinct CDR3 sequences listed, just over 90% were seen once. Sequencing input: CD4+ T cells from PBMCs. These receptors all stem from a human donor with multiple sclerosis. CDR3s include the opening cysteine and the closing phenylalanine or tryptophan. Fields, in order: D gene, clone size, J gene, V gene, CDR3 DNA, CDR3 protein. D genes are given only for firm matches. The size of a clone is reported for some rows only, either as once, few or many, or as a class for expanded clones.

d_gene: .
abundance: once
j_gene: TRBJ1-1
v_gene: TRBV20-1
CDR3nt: TGCAGTGCTAGTTCCAGGTGGAGCACTGAAGCTTTCTTT
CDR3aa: CSASSRWSTEAFF

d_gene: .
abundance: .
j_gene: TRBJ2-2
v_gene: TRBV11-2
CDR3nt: TGTGCCAGCAGGTCAAGACAGGCTAGCGTCGCCGGGGAGCTGTTTTTT
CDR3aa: CASRSRQASVAGELFF

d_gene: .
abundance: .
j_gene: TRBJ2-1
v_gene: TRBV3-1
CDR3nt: TGTGCCAGCAGCCCGAGGACCCGCATGAGCTCCTACAATGAGCAGTTCTTC
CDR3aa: CASSPRTRMSSYNEQFF

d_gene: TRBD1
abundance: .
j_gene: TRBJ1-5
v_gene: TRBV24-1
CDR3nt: TGTGCCACCAGTGGGGGACAGGGGTCTTTTTATAGCAATCAGCCCCAGCATTTT
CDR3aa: CATSGGQGSFYSNQPQHF

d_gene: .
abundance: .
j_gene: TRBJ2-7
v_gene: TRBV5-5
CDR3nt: TGTGCCAGCAGCTTGGTAGGGGAAGCCTACGAGCAGTACTTC
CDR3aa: CASSLVGEAYEQYF

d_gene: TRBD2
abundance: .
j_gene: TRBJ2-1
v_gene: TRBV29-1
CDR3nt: TGCAGCGGGGTTAGCGGGAGGTGGAATGAGCAGTTCTTC
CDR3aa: CSGVSGRWNEQFF

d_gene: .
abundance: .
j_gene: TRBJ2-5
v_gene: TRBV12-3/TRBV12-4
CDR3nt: TGTGCCAGCAGACCCACTACCCAGGAGACCCAGTACTTC
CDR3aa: CASRPTTQETQYF

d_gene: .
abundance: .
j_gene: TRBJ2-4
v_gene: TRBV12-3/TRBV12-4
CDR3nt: TGTGCCAGCAGTGCCGCCGGGCTCACCAAAAACATTCAGTACTTC
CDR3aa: CASSAAGLTKNIQYF

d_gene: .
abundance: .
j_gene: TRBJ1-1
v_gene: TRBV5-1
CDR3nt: TGCGCCAGCAGCGACGGACACTTGAACACTGAAGCTTTCTTT
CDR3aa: CASSDGHLNTEAFF

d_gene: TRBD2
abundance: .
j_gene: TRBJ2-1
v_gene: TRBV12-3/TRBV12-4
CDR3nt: TGTGCCAGCTCTCCCGGGACTAGCGGGTACAACGAGCAGTTCTTC
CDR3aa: CASSPGTSGYNEQFF

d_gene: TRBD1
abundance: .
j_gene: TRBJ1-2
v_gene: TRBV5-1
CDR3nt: TGCGCCAGCAGCTCGAGCCGGGACAGCGACTATGGCTACACCTTC
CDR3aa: CASSSSRDSDYGYTF

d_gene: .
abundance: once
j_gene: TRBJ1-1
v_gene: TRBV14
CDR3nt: TGTGCCAGCAGCACCCCGGGGGGCGGGCAAGCTTTCTTT
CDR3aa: CASSTPGGGQAFF

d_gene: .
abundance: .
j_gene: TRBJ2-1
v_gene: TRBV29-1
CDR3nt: TGCAGCGTTCAAACGGTCCCGGGCAATGAGCAGTTCTTC
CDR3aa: CSVQTVPGNEQFF

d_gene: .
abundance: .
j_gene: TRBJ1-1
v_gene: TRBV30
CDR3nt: TGTGCCTGGATGAACCTAGGGAACACTGAAGCTTTCTTT
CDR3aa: CAWMNLGNTEAFF

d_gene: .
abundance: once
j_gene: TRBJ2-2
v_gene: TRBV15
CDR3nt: TGTGCCACCACCCATCCAGGGGCCTCGAACACCGGGGAGCTGTTTTTT
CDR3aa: CATTHPGASNTGELFF

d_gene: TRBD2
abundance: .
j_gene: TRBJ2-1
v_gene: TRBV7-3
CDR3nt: TGTGCCAGCGCAACGACTAGCGGGAGCAATGAGCAGTTCTTC
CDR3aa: CASATTSGSNEQFF

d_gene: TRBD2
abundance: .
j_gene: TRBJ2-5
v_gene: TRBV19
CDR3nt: TGTGCCAGTAGTATGTCGACTAGCGGGGAGACCCAGTACTTC
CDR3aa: CASSMSTSGETQYF

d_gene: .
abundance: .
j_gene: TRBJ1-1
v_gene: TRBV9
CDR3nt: TGTGCCAGCAGCGTAGGGGGTGGCACGCAAAAAGCTTTCTTT
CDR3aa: CASSVGGGTQKAFF